This T cell receptor beta chain was profiled in a study of T cells in Graves' hyperthyroidism and ophthalmopathy (dated 2019 in TCRdb). In terms of the full investigation: Peripheral blood samples were taken at initial diagnosis, before any treatment was given. To identify TCR V-J signatures that set the groups apart, the researchers used a discovery cohort of 100 patients, made up of around 40 with Graves' ophthalmopathy and about 59 with stable Graves' hyperthyroidism. Once sampling was done, hyperthyroidism patients were given methimazole at a starting dose of 30 mg daily, whereas ophthalmopathy patients were given high-dose intravenous methylprednisolone. In about six Graves' hyperthyroidism patients, the study also compared T-cell repertoires from thyroid tissue with T-cell repertoires from blood. TCR Vbeta CDR3 sequencing of roughly 140 peripheral blood samples (fewer than 45 ophthalmopathy, about 74 hyperthyroidism and about 17 progressor patients) is reported in the paper. Prospective prediction of ophthalmopathy was tested in an independent validation cohort of 18 to 20 hyperthyroidism patients and 17 patients who later progressed to ophthalmopathy. The approximately 98 discovery patients were randomly divided into training and test sets at a 7:3 ratio. What the research found in general, with its limitations: Most expanded thyroid clonotypes (frequency above 0.001) were also detected in blood, a finding suggesting that blood repertoires may reflect thyroid immune responses. In cross-validation, a model built on a 13 V-J signature told ophthalmopathy apart from stable hyperthyroidism with less than 90% sensitivity and around 84% specificity, and in testing the same model reached 80%/75%. In validation, progression to ophthalmopathy was predicted by the model with 70% to 71% sensitivity and 72.22% specificity, a median of roughly six months before onset. Sample size was not statistically predetermined, and investigators were not blinded to group allocation.

From a lookup of the germline V gene, CDR1 and CDR2 are MNHEY and SVGEGT. Spanning cysteine to phenylalanine, the CDR3 consists of 15 amino acids. Only the CDR3 part of the read is kept: 45 bases, read in frame from the first base. For this chain, trimming is 6 bases at the V end and 1 base at the J end, and the number of junction bases without a gene match is 6. A patient counted as having stable Graves' hyperthyroidism if no progression to ophthalmopathy occurred over 18 months of follow-up. Hyperthyroidism patients were newly diagnosed, with disease duration under 2 months, and aged 18 to 65 years. Exclusion was applied to patients with uncontrolled infections, other autoimmune diseases, pregnancy or lactation. Diagnoses relied on clinical symptoms, serum thyroxine and TRAb, thyroid ultrasound and orbital computed tomography. Ficoll-Paque density gradient centrifugation was used to isolate PBMCs from 9.5 to 10 ml of fresh peripheral blood. Trizol reagent was used to extract total RNA, and RNA quality was then checked on an Agilent 2100 Bioanalyzer.

This clonotype was recorded at least ten times. The antigen it recognizes is unknown. No quality values exist for individual bases; no much larger clone is one base distant. The TCR beta CDR3 regions were amplified from the RNA transcripts. A first-round RT-PCR of the TCR CDR3 used the HTBI primer set with the Qiagen OneStep RT-PCR kit. The libraries were constructed in a second round of multiplex PCR and then size-selected and purified. Paired-end sequencing of the libraries was performed with 100 bp reads on an Illumina HiSeq2000. The authors processed their data as follows. SOAPnuke was used to process the raw data, throwing out any read that contained adapters or uncalled bases, had a mean Phred below 15, or lacked an exact constant-primer or identifier match. High-quality paired reads were merged using COPE v1.2.5, and each unique nucleotide sequence was defined as a clonotype. Clonotypes were aligned to IMGT TRBV, TRBD and TRBJ reference segments using MiTCR v1.1. The analysis was restricted to V-J combinations with a frequency above 0.0001, which together covered 99% to 99.2% of the repertoires. A TCS score was defined as the ratio of F50 (clonal expansion) to E x V (chaos), with BLOSUM62-based TCRdist applied between CDR3 peptides within each V-J. Welch's t-statistics and random forest reduced fewer than 550 V-J features to roughly 13, which were used in a naive Bayes classifier (R e1071). TCRdb redid the processing of the public reads, applying fastp at Q25 and MiXCR, and retained in-frame beta chains. Here each entry gathers all rows of one CDR3 protein and keeps the most common genes and DNA. The V and J calls come from TCRdb's annotation, not from the publication. This sample is represented by about 300,000 distinct CDR3 sequences; around 15% of them were singletons. Together, the top ten hold 7.9% of the sample.

Sequencing was carried out using blood. The sequence was collected from a woman in her thirties or forties with Graves' hyperthyroidism. This receptor chain uses TRBV6-2 or TRBV6-3 and TRBJ2-7; a stretch of 10 junction bases matches TRBD2. The DNA sequence is given as TGTGCCAGCAGCCTAGCGGGGGCAACTTCCTACGAGCAGTACTTC. It is translated as CASSLAGATSYEQYF.